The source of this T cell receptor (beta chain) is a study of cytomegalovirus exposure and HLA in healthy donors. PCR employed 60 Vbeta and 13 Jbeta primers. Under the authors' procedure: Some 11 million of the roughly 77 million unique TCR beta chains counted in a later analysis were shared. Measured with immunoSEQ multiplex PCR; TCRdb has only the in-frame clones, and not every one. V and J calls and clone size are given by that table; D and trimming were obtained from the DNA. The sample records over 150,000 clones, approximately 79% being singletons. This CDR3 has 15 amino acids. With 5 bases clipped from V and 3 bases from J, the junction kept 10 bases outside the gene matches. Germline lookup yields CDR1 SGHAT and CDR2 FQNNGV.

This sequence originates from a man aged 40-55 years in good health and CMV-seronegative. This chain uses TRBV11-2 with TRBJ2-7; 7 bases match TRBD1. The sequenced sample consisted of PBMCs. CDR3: CASSPTGDPYYEQYF. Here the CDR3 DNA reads TGTGCCAGCAGCCCAACAGGGGACCCCTACTACGAGCAGTACTTC.